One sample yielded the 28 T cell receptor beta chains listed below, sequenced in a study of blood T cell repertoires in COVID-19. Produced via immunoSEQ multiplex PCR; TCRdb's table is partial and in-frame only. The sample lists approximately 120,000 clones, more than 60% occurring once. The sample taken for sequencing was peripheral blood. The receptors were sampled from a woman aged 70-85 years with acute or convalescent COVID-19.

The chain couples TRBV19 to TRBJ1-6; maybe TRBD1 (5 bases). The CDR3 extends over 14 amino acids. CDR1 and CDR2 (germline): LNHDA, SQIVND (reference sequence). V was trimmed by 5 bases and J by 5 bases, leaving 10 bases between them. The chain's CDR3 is CASSPQGNNSPLHF. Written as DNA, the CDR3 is TGTGCCAGTAGTCCGCAGGGCAATAATTCACCCCTCCACTTT.

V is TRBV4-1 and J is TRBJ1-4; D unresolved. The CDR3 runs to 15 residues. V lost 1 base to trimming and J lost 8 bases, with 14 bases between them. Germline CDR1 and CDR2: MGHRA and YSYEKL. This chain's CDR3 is CASSQAPGRQEKLFF. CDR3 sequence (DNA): TGCGCCAGCAGCCAAGCCCCGGGTAGGCAGGAAAAACTGTTTTTT.

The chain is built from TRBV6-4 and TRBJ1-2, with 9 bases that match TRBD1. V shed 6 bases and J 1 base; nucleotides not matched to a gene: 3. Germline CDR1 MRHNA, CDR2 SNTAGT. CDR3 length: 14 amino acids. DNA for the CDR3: TGTGCCAGCAGACCGGACAGGGGTAACTATGGCTACACCTTC. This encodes CASRPDRGNYGYTF.

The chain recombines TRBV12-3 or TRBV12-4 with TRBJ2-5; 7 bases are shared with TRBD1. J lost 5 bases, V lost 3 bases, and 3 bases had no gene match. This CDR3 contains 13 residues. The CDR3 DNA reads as TGTGCCAGCAGTTTCGACAGGGTGGAGACCCAGTACTTC. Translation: CASSFDRVETQYF.

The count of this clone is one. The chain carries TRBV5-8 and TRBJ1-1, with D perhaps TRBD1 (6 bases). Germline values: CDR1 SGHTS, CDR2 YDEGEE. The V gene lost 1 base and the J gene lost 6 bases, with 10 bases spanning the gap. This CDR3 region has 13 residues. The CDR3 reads CASSLHGGPEAFF. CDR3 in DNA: TGTGCCAGCAGCTTGCACGGGGGGCCTGAAGCTTTCTTT.

The CDR3 sequence is CASSIGGLNTGELFF. The CDR3 DNA sequence: TGTGCCAGTAGTATAGGGGGACTGAACACCGGGGAGCTGTTTTTT. The J gene is TRBJ2-2, the V gene TRBV19, with a possible D match to TRBD2 (6 bases). V was cut by 1 base and J by 1 base, with 7 bases left in between. CDR3 length: 15 amino acids. Germline lookup yields CDR1 LNHDA and CDR2 SQIVND (reference sequence).

CDR3 residues: CASSYARTNSPLHF. The CDR3 DNA is TGTGCCAGCAGTTATGCCAGAACGAATTCACCCCTCCACTTT. V usage is TRBV6-2 or TRBV6-3 and J usage is TRBJ1-6, with unresolved D. The germline V and J ends were trimmed by 3 bases and 7 bases, with 10 bases remaining between them. This CDR3 is built from 14 residues. The germline gives CDR1 MNHEY, CDR2 SVGEGT.

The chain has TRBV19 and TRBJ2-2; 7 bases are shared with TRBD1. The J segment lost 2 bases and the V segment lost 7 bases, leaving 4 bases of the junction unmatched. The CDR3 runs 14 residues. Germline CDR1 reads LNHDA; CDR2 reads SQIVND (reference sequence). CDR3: CASMRGPNTGELFF. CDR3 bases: TGTGCCAGTATGAGGGGGCCCAACACCGGGGAGCTGTTTTTT. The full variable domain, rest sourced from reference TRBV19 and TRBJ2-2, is DGGITQSPKYLFRKEGQNVTLSCEQNLNHDAMYWYRQDPGQGLRLIYYSQIVNDFQKGDIAEGYSVSREKKESFPLTVTSAQKNPTAFYLCASMRGPNTGELFFGEGSRLTVL.

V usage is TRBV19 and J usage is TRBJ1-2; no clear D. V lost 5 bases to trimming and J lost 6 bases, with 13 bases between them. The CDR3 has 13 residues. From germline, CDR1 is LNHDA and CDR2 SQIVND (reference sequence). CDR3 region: CASSPRLRDGYTF. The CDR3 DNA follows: TGTGCCAGTAGTCCCCGGTTGAGGGATGGCTACACCTTC.

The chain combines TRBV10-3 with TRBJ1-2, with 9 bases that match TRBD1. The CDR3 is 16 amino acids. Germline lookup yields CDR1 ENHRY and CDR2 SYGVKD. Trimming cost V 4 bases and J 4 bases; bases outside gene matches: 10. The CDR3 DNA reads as TGTGCCATCAGTGGTCCGGGACAGGGTAGTTCCTATGGCTACACCTTC. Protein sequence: CAISGPGQGSSYGYTF.

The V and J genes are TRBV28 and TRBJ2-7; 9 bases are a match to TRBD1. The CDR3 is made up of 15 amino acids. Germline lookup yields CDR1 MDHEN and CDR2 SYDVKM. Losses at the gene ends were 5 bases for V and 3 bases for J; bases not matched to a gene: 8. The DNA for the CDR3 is TGTGCCAGCAGTGTTCCGGGACAGGGCCTCTACGAGCAGTACTTC. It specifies CASSVPGQGLYEQYF.

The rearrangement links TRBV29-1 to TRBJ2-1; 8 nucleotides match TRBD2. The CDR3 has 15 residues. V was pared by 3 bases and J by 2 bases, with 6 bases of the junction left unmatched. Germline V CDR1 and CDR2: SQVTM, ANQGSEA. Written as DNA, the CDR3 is TGCAGCGTTGATCCCGGACTAGCCCCCTACAATGAGCAGTTCTTC. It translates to CSVDPGLAPYNEQFF.

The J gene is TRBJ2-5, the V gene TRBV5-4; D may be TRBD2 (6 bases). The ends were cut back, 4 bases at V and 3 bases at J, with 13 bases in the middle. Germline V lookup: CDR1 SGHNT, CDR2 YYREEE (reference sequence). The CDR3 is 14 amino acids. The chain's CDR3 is CASSQPGLKETQYF. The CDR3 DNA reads TGTGCCAGCAGCCAACCGGGACTCAAAGAGACCCAGTACTTC.

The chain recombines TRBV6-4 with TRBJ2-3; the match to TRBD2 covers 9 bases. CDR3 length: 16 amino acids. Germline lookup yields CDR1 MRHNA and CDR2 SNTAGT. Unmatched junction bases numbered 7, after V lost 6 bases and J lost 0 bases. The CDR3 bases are TGTGCCAGCAGCCCCATCAGCGGGGGGAGCACAGATACGCAGTATTTT. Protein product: CASSPISGGSTDTQYF.

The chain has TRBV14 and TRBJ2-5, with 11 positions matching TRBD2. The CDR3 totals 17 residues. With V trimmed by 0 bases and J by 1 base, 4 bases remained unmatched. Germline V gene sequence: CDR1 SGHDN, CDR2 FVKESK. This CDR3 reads CASSQDSGGGPQETQYF. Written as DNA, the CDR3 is TGTGCCAGCAGCCAAGATAGCGGGGGGGGCCCCCAAGAGACCCAGTACTTC.

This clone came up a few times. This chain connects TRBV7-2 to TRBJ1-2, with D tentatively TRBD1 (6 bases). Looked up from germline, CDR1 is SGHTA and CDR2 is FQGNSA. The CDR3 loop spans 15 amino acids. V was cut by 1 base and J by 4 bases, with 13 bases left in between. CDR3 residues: CASSLGQVVGYGYTF. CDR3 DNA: TGTGCCAGCAGCTTAGGACAGGTGGTAGGCTATGGCTACACCTTC.

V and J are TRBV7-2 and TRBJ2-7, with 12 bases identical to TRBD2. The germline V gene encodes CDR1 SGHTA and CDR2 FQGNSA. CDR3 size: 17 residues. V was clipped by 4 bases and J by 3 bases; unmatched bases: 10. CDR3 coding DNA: TGTGCCAGCAGCTGGCCTAGCGGGGGGGCGTCCCTCTACGAGCAGTACTTC. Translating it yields CASSWPSGGASLYEQYF.

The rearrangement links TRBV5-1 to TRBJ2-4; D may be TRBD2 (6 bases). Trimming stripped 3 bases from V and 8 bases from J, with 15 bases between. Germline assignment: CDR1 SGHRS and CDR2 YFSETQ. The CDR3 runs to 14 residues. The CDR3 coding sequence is TGCGCCAGCAGCTACGGGACTTCTTCGGACATTCAGTACTTC. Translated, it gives CASSYGTSSDIQYF.

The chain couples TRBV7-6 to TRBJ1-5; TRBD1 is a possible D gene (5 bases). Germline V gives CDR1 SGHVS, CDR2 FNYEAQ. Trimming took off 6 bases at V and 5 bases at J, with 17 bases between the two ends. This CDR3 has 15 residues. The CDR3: CASSLRRGGDQPQHF. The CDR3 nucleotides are TGTGCCAGCAGTCTTCGGAGGGGCGGGGATCAGCCCCAGCATTTT.

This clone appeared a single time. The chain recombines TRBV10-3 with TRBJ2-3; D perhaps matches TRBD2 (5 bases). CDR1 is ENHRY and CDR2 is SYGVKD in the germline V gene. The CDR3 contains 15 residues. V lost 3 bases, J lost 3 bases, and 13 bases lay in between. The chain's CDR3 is CAISDQGGRTDTQYF. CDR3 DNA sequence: TGTGCCATCAGTGATCAAGGAGGAAGGACAGATACGCAGTATTTT.

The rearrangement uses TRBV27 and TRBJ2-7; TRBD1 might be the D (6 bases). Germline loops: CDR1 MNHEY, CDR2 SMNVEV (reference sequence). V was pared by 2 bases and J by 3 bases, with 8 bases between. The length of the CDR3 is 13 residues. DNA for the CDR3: TGTGCCAGCAGTTTAAGGACAGACTACGAGCAGTACTTC. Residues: CASSLRTDYEQYF.

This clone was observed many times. The CDR3 DNA reads TGCGCCAGCAGGGCGGGAGGGCCGGTTGAGCAGTACTTC. Residues: CASRAGGPVEQYF. V and J are TRBV10-2 and TRBJ2-7, with 9 bases identical to TRBD2. Germline-derived CDR1 and CDR2 are WSHSY and SAAADI. The CDR3 has 13 residues. V lost 6 bases to trimming and J lost 7 bases; unmatched junction nucleotides: 7.

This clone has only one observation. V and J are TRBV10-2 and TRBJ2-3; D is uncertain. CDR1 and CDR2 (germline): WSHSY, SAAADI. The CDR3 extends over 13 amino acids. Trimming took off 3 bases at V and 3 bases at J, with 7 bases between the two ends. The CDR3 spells CASSDHRTDTQYF. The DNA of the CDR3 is TGCGCCAGCAGTGACCATAGAACAGATACGCAGTATTTT.

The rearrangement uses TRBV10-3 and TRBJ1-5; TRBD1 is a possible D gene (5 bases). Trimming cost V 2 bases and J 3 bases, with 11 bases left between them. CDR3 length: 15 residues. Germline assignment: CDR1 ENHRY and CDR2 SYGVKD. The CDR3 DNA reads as TGTGCCATCAGTGAGGGGGGGGTTACCAATCAGCCCCAGCATTTT. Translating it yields CAISEGGVTNQPQHF.

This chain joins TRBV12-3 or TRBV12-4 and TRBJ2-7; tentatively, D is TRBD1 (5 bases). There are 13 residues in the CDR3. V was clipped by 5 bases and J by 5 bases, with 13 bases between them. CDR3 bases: TGTGCCAGCAGTACGGACATTGGGGACGAGCAGTACTTC. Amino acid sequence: CASSTDIGDEQYF.

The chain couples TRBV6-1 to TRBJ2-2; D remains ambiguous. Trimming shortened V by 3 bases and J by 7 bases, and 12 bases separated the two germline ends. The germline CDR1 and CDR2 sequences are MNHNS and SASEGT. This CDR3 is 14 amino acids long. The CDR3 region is CASSEDDSYGELFF. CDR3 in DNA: TGTGCCAGCAGTGAGGATGACTCTTACGGGGAGCTGTTTTTT.

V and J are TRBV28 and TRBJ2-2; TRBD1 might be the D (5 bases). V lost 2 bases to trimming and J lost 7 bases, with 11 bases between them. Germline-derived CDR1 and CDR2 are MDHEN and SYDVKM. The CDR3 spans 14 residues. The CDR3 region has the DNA TGTGCCAGCAGTTTACACGGACAAAACGGGGAGCTGTTTTTT. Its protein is CASSLHGQNGELFF.

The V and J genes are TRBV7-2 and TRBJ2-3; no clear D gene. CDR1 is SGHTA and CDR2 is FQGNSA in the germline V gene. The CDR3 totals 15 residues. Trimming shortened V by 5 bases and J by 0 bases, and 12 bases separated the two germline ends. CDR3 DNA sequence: TGTGCCAGCAGCATAACAGTCTTAAGCACAGATACGCAGTATTTT. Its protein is CASSITVLSTDTQYF.